The 10 T cell receptor beta chains below come from one sample, sequenced in a study of blood T cell repertoires in COVID-19. The table came from immunoSEQ multiplex PCR; TCRdb's copy has only in-frame clones and leaves some out. The sample includes about 190,000 clones, roughly 84% of them seen just once. Specimen: PBMCs or T cells enriched from blood (not recorded which). All receptors come from a woman under 40 who had been exposed to COVID-19.

J is TRBJ2-1 and V is TRBV11-2; perhaps TRBD2 as D (6 bases). CDR1 and CDR2 (germline): SGHAT, FQNNGV. This CDR3 spans 17 amino acids. Trimming removed 8 bases at V and 0 bases at J, with 20 bases between. This chain's CDR3 is CASLGGSAASSYNEQFF. In DNA, the CDR3 is TGTGCCAGCCTAGGAGGGTCAGCGGCTAGCTCCTACAATGAGCAGTTCTTC.

The V gene is TRBV10-2, the J gene TRBJ2-3, with D maybe TRBD1 (5 bases). V lost 10 bases and J 0 bases, leaving 11 bases between the germline ends. The germline gives CDR1 WSHSY, CDR2 SAAADI. The CDR3 runs to 13 residues. CDR3 in DNA: TGCGCCATCAAAGGGGATAGCACAGATACGCAGTATTTT. Its protein product is CAIKGDSTDTQYF.

This sequence joins TRBV3-1 (or the pseudogene TRBV3-2) and TRBJ2-1, with unresolved D. The CDR3 totals 16 residues. V was cut by 2 bases and J by 3 bases, with 14 bases left in between. Germline CDR1 reads LGHDT; CDR2 reads YNNKEL (reference sequence). The CDR3 DNA reads TGTGCCAGCAGCCAAACAAAACCTGCTAGCTACAATGAGCAGTTCTTC. It yields the protein CASSQTKPASYNEQFF.

The V and J genes are TRBV30 and TRBJ2-7; the D is unclear. The ends were cut back, 5 bases at V and 4 bases at J, with 12 bases in the middle. Per the germline V gene, CDR1 is GTSNPN and CDR2 is SVGIG (reference sequence). The CDR3 has 12 amino acids. Written as DNA, the CDR3 is TGTGCCTGGTCAGTAAATGCATACGAGCAGTACTTC. Translated, it gives CAWSVNAYEQYF.

This chain links TRBV11-2 with TRBJ1-1; a weak D match, TRBD1 (6 bases). V shed 5 bases and J shed 7 bases, with 14 bases lying between them. The CDR3 loop spans 13 amino acids. The germline V gene encodes CDR1 SGHAT and CDR2 FQNNGV. The CDR3 DNA reads as TGTGCCAGCAGCCCCGACAGGAAAGGTGAAGCTTTCTTT. Its translation is CASSPDRKGEAFF.

The sample holds one count of this clone. The rearrangement links TRBV2 to TRBJ2-5, with a tentative D call TRBD2 (6 bases). Per germline, CDR1 SNHLY and CDR2 FYNNEI. CDR3 length equals 14 residues. Trimming took off 8 bases at V and 7 bases at J, with 20 bases between the two ends. CDR3 residues: CASSGVINRMTQYF. CDR3 DNA: TGTGCCAGCTCGGGGGTGATAAACAGAATGACCCAGTACTTC.

DNA of the CDR3: TGTGCCAGCAGCCCAGACAGTGGCGAGCAGTACTTC. Translating it yields CASSPDSGEQYF. This chain uses TRBV5-8 with TRBJ2-7, with D maybe TRBD1 (5 bases). CDR3 length equals 12 residues. Per the germline V gene, CDR1 is SGHTS and CDR2 is YDEGEE. V was clipped by 4 bases and J by 6 bases, with 11 bases between them.

The CDR3 DNA follows: TGTGCCAGTAGTATGGCGAACACTGAAGCTTTCTTT. This sequence encodes CASSMANTEAFF. The chain uses TRBV19 and TRBJ1-1; D call uncertain. The CDR3 runs to 12 residues. The V gene's germline CDR1 is LNHDA and CDR2 SQIVND (reference sequence). V lost 3 bases, J lost 1 base, and 3 bases lay in between.

The CDR3 region is CASSPRQYTEAFF. CDR3 DNA sequence: TGTGCCAGCAGTCCCCGACAGTACACTGAAGCTTTCTTT. V gene TRBV27 combines with J gene TRBJ1-1, with D possibly being TRBD1 (5 bases). The germline V and J ends were trimmed by 5 bases and 3 bases, with 10 bases remaining between them. The CDR3 is 13 amino acids. CDR1 and CDR2 from the germline V gene are MNHEY and SMNVEV (reference sequence).

The chain recombines TRBV21-1 with TRBJ2-5; the D call of TRBD1 is as the table states it, not checked on the DNA. TRBV21-1 has pseudogene status. This CDR3 has 16 amino acids. CDR3 nucleotides: TGTGCCAGCTACCCGTGGGACAAGCTAAATCAAGAGACCCAGTACTTC. It is translated as CASYPWDKLNQETQYF.